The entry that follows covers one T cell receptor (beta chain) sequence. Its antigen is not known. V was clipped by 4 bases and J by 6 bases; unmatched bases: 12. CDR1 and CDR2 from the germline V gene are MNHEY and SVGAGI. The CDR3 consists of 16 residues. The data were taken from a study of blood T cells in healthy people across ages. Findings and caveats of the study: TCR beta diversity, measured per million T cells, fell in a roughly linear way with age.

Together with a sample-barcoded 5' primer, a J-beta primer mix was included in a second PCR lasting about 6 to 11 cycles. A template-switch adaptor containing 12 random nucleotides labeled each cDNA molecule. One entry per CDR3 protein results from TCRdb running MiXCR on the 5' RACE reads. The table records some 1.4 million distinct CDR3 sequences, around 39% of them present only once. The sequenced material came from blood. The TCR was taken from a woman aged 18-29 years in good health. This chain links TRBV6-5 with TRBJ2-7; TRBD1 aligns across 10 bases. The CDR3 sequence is CASSSPAGTGVLEQYF. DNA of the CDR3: TGTGCCAGCAGTTCCCCAGCCGGGACAGGGGTTCTCGAGCAGTACTTC.